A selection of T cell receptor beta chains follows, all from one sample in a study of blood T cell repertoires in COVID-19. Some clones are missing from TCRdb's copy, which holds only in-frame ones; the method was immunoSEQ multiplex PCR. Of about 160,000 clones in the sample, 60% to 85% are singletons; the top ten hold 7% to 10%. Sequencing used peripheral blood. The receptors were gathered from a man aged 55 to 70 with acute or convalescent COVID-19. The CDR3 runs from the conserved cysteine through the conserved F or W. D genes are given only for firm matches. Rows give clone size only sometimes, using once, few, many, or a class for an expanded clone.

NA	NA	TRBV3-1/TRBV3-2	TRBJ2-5	TGTGCCAGCAGCCAAGGCCCCACCCGAGAAGAGACCCAGTACTTC	CASSQGPTREETQYF
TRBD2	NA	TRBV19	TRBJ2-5	TGTGCCAGTAGTAGCCGACTAGCGGGGGGCCAAGAGACCCAGTACTTC	CASSSRLAGGQETQYF
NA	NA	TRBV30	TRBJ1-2	TGTGCCGGCGGACAGACTAACTATGGCTACACCTTC	CAGGQTNYGYTF
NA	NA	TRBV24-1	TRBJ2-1	TGTGCCACCAGTGAACCTAGACAGGGAGGGCAGTTCTTC	CATSEPRQGGQFF
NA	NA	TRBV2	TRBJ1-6	TGTGCCAGCACCCAAAACGACCAGGGTAATTCACCCCTCCACTTT	CASTQNDQGNSPLHF
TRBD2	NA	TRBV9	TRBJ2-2	TGTGCCAGCAGCGTAGCTACGACTAGCGGGGGGAACACCGGGGAGCTGTTTTTT	CASSVATTSGGNTGELFF
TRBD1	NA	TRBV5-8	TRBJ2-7	TGTGCCAGCAGCTTGGCGGGGACAGCCACCTACGAGCAGTACTTC	CASSLAGTATYEQYF
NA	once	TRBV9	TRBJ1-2	TGTGCCAGCAGCTCAATTAAGAATGGGGCGGGGACTATCACATATGGCTACACCTTC	CASSSIKNGAGTITYGYTF
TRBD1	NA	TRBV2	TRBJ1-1	TGTGCCAGCAGTGATTACAGGGGCACTGAAGCTTTCTTT	CASSDYRGTEAFF
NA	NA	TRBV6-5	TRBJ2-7	TGTGCCAGCAGTTCGCCTTTAGAGAGCTCCTACGAGCAGTACTTC	CASSSPLESSYEQYF
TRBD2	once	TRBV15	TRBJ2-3	TGTGCCACCAGCAGAGATGAAGCGGGGGGGCTTACTAGCACAGATACGCAGTATTTT	CATSRDEAGGLTSTDTQYF
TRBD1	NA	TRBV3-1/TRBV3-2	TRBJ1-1	TGTGCCAGCAGCCAAAGGACAGGGGGGACTGAAGCTTTCTTT	CASSQRTGGTEAFF
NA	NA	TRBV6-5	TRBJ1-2	TGTGCCAGCCGGGAGGGGAACTATGGCTACACCTTC	CASREGNYGYTF
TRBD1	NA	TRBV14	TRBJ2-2	TGTGCCAGCAGCCAAGAATGGGGGACAGGGTCCACCGGGGAGCTGTTTTTT	CASSQEWGTGSTGELFF
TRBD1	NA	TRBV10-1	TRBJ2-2	TGCGCCAGCAGGGACAGGGACACCGGGGAGCTGTTTTTT	CASRDRDTGELFF
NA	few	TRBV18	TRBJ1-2	TGTGCCAGCCTTAGCTCCCTTGCGGACTATGGCTACACCTTC	CASLSSLADYGYTF
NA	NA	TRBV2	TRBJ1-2	TGTGCCAGCAGTGAATACAAAGCTAACTATGGCTACACCTTC	CASSEYKANYGYTF
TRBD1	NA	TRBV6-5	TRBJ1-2	TGTGCCAGCAGACCACAGGGGGCGGGCTATGGCTACACCTTC	CASRPQGAGYGYTF
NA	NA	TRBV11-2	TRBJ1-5	TGTGCCAGCAGCTCAAATAGCAATCAGCCCCAGCATTTT	CASSSNSNQPQHF
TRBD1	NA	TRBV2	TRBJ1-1	TGTGCCAGCAGTGGTACCGGGACAGGGCTTTATCGGGCTTTCTTT	CASSGTGTGLYRAFF
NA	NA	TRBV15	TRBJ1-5	TGTGCCACCAGTCTTGGCGGGGTTCAGCCCCAGCATTTT	CATSLGGVQPQHF
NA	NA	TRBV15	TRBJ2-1	TGTGCCACCAGCCACCAGCAGGGTTACAATGAGCAGTTCTTC	CATSHQQGYNEQFF
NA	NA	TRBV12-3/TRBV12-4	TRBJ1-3	TGTGCCAGCTATGAGGGAAACACCATATATTTT	CASYEGNTIYF
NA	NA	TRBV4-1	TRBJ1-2	TGCGCCAGCAGCCAAGATTTCCGGACAGCCATCGGCTACACCTTC	CASSQDFRTAIGYTF
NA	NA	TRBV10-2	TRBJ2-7	TGCGCCAGCAGGCTAGCCTACGAGCAGTACTTC	CASRLAYEQYF
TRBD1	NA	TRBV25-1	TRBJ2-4	TGTGCCAGCAGAGACCGGGACAGGGGTCGCGGGCGGGACATTCAGTACTTC	CASRDRDRGRGRDIQYF
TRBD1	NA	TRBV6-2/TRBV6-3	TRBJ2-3	TGTGCCAGCAGTTATGCGGGACAGGGGGCTGATACGCAGTATTTT	CASSYAGQGADTQYF
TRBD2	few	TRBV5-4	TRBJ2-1	TGTGCCAGCAGACCTAGCGGGGGGGCCTACAATGAGCAGTTCTTC	CASRPSGGAYNEQFF
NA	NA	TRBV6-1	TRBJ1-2	TGTGCCAGCAGTGAAGCGTGGGGCGCTGGCTATGGCTACACCTTC	CASSEAWGAGYGYTF
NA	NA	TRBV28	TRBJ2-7	TGTGCCAGCGGATCCGCCGTGTGGGGGGTGAACGAGCAGTACTTC	CASGSAVWGVNEQYF
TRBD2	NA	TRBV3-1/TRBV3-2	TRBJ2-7	TGTGCCAGCAGCAGAAGCGGGGTCGAGCAGTACTTC	CASSRSGVEQYF
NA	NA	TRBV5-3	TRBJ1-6	TGTGCCAGAACCTTTGCGGGCTGTCGTCAGGGGAGCTCCTATAATTCACCCCTCCACTTT	CARTFAGCRQGSSYNSPLHF
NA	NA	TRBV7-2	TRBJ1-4	TGTGCCAGCAGCTTAGGGGGCTCCAGGGAAAAACTGTTTTTT	CASSLGGSREKLFF
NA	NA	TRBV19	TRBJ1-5	TGTGCCAGTAGTATAGGGGCAGGCGACAATCAGCCCCAGCATTTT	CASSIGAGDNQPQHF
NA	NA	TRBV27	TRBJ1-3	TGTGCCAGCAGTTTATCTTGGACAACTGGAAACACCATATATTTT	CASSLSWTTGNTIYF
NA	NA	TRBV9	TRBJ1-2	TGTGCCAGCAGCGGCGACAGCTATGGCTACACCTTC	CASSGDSYGYTF
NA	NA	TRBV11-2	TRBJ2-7	TGTGCCAGCAGCTTCAGGCAGACCTACGAGCAGTACTTC	CASSFRQTYEQYF